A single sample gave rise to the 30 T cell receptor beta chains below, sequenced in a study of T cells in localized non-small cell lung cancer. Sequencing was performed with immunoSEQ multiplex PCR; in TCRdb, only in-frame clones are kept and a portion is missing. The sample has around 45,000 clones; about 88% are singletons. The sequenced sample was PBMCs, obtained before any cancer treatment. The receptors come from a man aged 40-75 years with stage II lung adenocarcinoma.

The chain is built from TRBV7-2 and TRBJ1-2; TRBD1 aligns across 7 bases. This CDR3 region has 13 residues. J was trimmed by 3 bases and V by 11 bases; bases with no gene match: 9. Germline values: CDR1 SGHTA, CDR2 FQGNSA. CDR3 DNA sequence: TGTGCCTGTTCCAGGGGGACGGACTATGGCTACACCTTC. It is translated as CACSRGTDYGYTF.

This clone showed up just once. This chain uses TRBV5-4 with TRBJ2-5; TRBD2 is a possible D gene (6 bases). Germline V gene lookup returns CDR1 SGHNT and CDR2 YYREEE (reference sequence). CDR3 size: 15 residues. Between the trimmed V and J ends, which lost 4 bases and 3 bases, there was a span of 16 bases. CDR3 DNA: TGTGCCAGCAGCCCGAACGGTGCTAGCGAAGAGACCCAGTACTTC. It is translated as CASSPNGASEETQYF.

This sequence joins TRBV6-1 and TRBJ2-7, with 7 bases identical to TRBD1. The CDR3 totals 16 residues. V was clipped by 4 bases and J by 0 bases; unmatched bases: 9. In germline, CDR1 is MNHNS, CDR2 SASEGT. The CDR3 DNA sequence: TGTGCCAGCAGTGGGTCCGGGACAGTACGCTCCTACGAGCAGTACTTC. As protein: CASSGSGTVRSYEQYF.

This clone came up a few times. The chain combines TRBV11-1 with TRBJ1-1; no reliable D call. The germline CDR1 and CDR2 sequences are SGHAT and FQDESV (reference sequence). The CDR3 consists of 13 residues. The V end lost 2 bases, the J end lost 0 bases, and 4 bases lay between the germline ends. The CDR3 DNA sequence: TGTGCCAGCAGCTTACCAGTGAACACTGAAGCTTTCTTT. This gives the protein CASSLPVNTEAFF.

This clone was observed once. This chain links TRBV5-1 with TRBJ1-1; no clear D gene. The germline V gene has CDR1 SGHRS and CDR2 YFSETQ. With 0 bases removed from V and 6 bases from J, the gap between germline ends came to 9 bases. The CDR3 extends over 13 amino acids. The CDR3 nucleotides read TGCGCCAGCAGCTTGGCGGGCCCGTCTGAAGCTTTCTTT. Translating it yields CASSLAGPSEAFF.

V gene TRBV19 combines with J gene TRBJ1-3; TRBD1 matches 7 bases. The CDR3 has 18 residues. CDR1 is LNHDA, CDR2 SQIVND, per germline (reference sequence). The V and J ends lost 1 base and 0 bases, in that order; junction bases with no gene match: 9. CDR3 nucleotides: TGTGCCAGTAGTATAGCCCTAGACAGGGCTCACTCTGGAAACACCATATATTTT. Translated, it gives CASSIALDRAHSGNTIYF.

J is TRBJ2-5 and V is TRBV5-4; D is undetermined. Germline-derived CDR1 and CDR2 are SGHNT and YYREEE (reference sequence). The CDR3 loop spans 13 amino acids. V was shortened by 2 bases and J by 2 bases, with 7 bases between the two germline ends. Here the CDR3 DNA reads TGTGCCAGCAGCTTACCTACACAAGAGACCCAGTACTTC. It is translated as CASSLPTQETQYF.

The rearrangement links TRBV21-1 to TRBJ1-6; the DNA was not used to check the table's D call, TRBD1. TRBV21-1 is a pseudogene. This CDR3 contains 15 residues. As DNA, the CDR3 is TGTGCCAGCAGCAAAGCTCTCAGGGCACCTTCACCCCTCCACTTT. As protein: CASSKALRAPSPLHF.

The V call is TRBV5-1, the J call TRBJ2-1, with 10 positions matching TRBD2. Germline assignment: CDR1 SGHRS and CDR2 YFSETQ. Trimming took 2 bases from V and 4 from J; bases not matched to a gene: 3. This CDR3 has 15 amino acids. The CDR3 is CASSLSGGAYNEQFF. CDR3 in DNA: TGCGCCAGCAGCTTAAGCGGGGGGGCGTACAATGAGCAGTTCTTC.

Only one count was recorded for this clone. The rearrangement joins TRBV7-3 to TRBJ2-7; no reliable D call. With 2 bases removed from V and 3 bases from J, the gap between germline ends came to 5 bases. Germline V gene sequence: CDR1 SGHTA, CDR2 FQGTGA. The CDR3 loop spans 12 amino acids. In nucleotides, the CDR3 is TGTGCCAGCAGCTTATACGGCTACGAGCAGTACTTC. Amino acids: CASSLYGYEQYF.

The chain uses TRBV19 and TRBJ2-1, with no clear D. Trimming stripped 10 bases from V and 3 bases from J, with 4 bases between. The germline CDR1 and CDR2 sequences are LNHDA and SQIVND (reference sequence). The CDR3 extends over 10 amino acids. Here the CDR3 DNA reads TGTGCCACTTACTACAATGAGCAGTTCTTC. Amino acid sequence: CATYYNEQFF. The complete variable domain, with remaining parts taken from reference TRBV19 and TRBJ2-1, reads DGGITQSPKYLFRKEGQNVTLSCEQNLNHDAMYWYRQDPGQGLRLIYYSQIVNDFQKGDIAEGYSVSREKKESFPLTVTSAQKNPTAFYLCATYYNEQFFGPGTRLTVL.

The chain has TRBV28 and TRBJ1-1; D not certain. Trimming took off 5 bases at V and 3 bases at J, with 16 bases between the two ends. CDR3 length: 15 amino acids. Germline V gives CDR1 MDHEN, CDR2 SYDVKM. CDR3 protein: CASSPISLTDTEAFF. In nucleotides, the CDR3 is TGTGCCAGCAGTCCAATCTCACTTACGGACACTGAAGCTTTCTTT. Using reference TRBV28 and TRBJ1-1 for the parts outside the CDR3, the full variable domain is DVKVTQSSRYLVKRTGEKVFLECVQDMDHENMFWYRQDPGLGLRLIYFSYDVKMKEKGDIPEGYSVSREKKERFSLILESASTNQTSMYLCASSPISLTDTEAFFGQGTRLTVV.

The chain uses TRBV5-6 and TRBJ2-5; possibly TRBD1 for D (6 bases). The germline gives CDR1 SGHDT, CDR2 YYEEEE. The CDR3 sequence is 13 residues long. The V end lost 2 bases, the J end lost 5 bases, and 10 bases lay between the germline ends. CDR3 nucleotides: TGTGCCAGCAGCTTTGGACAGAGGGAGACCCAGTACTTC. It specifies CASSFGQRETQYF.

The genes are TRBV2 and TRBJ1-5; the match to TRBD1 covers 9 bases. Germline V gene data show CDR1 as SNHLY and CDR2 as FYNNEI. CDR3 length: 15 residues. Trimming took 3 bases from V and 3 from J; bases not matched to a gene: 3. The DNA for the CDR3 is TGTGCCAGCAGTGAGGGACAGGGACCCAATCAGCCCCAGCATTTT. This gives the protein CASSEGQGPNQPQHF.

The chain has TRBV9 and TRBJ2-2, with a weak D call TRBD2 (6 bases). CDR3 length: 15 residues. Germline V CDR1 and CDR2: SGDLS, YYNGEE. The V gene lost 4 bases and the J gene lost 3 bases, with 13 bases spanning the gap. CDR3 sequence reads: CASSPNSGYTGELFF. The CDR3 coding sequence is TGTGCCAGCAGCCCCAATAGCGGTTACACCGGGGAGCTGTTTTTT.

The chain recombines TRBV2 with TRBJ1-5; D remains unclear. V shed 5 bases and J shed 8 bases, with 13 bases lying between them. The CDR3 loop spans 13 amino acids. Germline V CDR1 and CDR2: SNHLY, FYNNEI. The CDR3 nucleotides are TGTGCCAGCAGTCCTCGAAGCGATGAGCCCCAGCATTTT. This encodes CASSPRSDEPQHF. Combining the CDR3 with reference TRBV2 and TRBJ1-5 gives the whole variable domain EPEVTQTPSHQVTQMGQEVILRCVPISNHLYFYWYRQILGQKVEFLVSFYNNEISEKSEIFDDQFSVERPDGSNFTLKIRSTKLEDSAMYFCASSPRSDEPQHFGDGTRLSIL.

CDR3 in DNA: TGTGCCAGTAGTACCGGGACAGGGGGTCTCTACGAGCAGTACTTC. It is translated as CASSTGTGGLYEQYF. The genes are TRBV19 and TRBJ2-7; 11 bases align to TRBD1. The CDR3 is 15 amino acids. CDR1 and CDR2 from the germline V gene are LNHDA and SQIVND (reference sequence). V was clipped by 4 bases and J by 3 bases; unmatched bases: 5.

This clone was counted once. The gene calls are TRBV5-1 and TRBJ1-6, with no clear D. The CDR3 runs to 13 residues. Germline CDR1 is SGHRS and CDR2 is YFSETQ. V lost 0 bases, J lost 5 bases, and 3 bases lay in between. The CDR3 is CASSLAHNSPLHF. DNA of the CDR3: TGCGCCAGCAGCTTGGCCCATAATTCACCCCTCCACTTT.

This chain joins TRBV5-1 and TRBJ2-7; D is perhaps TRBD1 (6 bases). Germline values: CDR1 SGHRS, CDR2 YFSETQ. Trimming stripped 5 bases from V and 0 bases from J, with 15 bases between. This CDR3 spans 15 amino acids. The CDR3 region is CASSLTGLSSYEQYF. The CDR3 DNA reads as TGCGCCAGCAGTTTAACAGGGCTTAGCTCCTACGAGCAGTACTTC. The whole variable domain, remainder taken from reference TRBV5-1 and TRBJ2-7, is KAGVTQTPRYLIKTRGQQVTLSCSPISGHRSVSWYQQTPGQGLQFLFEYFSETQRNKGNFPGRFSGRQFSNSRSEMNVSTLELGDSALYLCASSLTGLSSYEQYFGPGTRLTVT.

CDR3 in DNA: TGTGCCAGCAGTTTTGGAACTGGGGCCAACGTCCTGACTTTC. Translated: CASSFGTGANVLTF. The chain combines TRBV6-5 with TRBJ2-6; D is unresolved. V lost 4 bases and J lost 2, with 6 bases in between. Germline lookup yields CDR1 MNHEY and CDR2 SVGAGI. This CDR3 has 14 amino acids.

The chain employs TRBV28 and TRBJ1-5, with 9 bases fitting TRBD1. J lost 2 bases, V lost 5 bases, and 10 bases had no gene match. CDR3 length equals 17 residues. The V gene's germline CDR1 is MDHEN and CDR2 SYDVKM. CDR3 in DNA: TGTGCCAGCAGTCATCTACAGGGGGCGGGAGGCAATCAGCCCCAGCATTTT. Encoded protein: CASSHLQGAGGNQPQHF.

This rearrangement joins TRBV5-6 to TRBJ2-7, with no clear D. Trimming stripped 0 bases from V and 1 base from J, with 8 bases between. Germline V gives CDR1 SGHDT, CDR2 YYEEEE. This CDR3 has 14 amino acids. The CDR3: CASSLGRSSYEQYV. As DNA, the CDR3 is TGTGCCAGCAGCTTGGGCAGGTCGTCCTACGAGCAGTACGTC.

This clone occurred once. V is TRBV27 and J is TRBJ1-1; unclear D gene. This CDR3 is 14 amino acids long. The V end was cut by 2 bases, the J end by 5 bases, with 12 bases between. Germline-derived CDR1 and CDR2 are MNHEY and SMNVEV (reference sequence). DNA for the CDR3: TGTGCCAGCAGTTTAAGGTGGAGAAGTACTGAAGCTTTCTTT. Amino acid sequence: CASSLRWRSTEAFF.

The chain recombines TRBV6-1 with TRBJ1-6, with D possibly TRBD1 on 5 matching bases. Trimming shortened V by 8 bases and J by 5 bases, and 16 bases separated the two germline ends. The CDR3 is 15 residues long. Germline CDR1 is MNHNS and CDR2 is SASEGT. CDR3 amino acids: CASPKREGNNSPLHF. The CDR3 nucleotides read TGTGCCAGCCCAAAAAGAGAGGGGAATAATTCACCCCTCCACTTT.

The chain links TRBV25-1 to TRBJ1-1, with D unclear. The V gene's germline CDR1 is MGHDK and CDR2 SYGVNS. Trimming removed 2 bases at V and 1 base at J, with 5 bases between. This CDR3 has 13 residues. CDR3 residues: CASSEAANTEAFF. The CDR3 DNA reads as TGTGCCAGCAGTGAAGCCGCGAACACTGAAGCTTTCTTT.

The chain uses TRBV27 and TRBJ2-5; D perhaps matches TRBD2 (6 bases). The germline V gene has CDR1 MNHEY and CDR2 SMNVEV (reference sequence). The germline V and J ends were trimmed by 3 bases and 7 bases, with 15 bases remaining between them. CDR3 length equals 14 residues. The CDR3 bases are TGTGCCAGCAGTTTCACTCCCCCCGGGGGGACCCAGTACTTC. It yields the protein CASSFTPPGGTQYF.

The CDR3 region has the DNA TGTGCCAGCTCAGATCCAGCTTCTCACTATGGCTACACCTTC. Amino acids: CASSDPASHYGYTF. The chain employs TRBV18 and TRBJ1-2; D ambiguous. The CDR3 is 14 amino acids. CDR1 is KGHSH, CDR2 LQKENI, per germline. Trimming pared 5 bases from V and 3 bases from J, leaving 13 bases between.

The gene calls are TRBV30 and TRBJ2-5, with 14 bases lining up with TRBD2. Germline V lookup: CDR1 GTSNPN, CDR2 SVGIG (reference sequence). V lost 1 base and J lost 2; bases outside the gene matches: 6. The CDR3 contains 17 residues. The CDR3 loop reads CAWSGLAGGPGQETQYF. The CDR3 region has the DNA TGTGCCTGGAGTGGACTAGCGGGGGGGCCAGGGCAAGAGACCCAGTACTTC.

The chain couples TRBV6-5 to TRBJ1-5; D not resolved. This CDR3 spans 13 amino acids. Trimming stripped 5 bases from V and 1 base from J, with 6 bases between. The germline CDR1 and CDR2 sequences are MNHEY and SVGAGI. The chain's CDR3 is CASSVTSNQPQHF. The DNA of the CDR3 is TGTGCCAGCAGTGTTACGAGCAATCAGCCCCAGCATTTT.

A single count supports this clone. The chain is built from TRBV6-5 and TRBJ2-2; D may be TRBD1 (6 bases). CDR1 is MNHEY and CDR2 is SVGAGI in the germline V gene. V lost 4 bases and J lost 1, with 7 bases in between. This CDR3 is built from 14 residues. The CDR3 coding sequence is TGTGCCAGCAGTTCGGGACAGAACACCGGGGAGCTGTTTTTT. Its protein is CASSSGQNTGELFF.